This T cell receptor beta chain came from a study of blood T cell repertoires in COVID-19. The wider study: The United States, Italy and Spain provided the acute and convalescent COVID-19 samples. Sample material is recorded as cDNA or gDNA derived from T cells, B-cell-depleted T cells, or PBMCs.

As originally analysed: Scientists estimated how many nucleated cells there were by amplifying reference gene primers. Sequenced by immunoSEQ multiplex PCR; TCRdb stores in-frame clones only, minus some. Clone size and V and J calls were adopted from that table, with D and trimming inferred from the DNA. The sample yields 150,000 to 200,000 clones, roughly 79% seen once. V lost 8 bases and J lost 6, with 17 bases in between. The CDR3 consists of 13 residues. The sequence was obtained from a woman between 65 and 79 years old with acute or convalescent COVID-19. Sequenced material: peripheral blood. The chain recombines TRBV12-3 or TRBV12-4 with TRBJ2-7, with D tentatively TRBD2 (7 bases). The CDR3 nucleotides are TGTGCCAGCCGGAGGGCAGGGGAGGGCGAGCAGTACTTC. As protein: CASRRAGEGEQYF.